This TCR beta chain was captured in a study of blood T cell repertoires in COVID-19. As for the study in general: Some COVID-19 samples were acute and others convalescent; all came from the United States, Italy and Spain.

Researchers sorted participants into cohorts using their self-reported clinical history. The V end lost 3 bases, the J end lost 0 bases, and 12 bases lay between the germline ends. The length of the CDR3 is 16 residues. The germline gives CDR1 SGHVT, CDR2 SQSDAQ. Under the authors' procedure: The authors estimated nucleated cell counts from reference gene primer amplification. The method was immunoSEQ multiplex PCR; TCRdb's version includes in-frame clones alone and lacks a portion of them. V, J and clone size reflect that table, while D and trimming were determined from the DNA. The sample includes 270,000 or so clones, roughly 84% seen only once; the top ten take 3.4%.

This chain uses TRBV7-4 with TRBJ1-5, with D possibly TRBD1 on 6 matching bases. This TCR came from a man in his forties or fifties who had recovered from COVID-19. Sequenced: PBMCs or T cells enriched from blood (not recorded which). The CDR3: CASSFSGHDSNQPQHF. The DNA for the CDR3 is TGTGCCAGCAGCTTCTCGGGACATGATAGCAATCAGCCCCAGCATTTT.